The 18 T cell receptor beta chains reported below all come from one sample, sequenced in a study of cytomegalovirus exposure and HLA in healthy donors. Primers included in the PCR were 60 Vbeta and 13 Jbeta primers. TCRdb keeps only in-frame clones here, not all; method: immunoSEQ multiplex PCR. This table holds under 200,000 clones, around 78% found once. Material for sequencing was PBMCs. These TCRs come from a man aged 40-50 years in good health and CMV-seronegative.

A few counts support this clone. This chain connects TRBV6-6 to TRBJ1-4; a weak D match, TRBD1 (5 bases). CDR3 length: 11 amino acids. CDR1 is MNHNY and CDR2 is SVGAGI in the germline V gene (reference sequence). V was cut by 7 bases and J by 8 bases, with 8 bases left in between. The CDR3 here is CASTPGEKLFF. The CDR3 DNA reads TGTGCCAGCACTCCAGGGGAAAAACTGTTTTTT.

The V call is TRBV6-5, the J call TRBJ2-7; 9 nucleotides line up with TRBD2. This CDR3 contains 15 residues. Trimming removed 6 bases from V and 5 bases from J; junction bases left unmatched: 11. Germline assignment: CDR1 MNHEY and CDR2 SVGAGI. The CDR3 DNA sequence: TGTGCCAGCAGGCCAGGGCTAGCGGGATTGGACGAGCAGTACTTC. Translating gives CASRPGLAGLDEQYF.

The gene calls are TRBV5-1 and TRBJ1-1, with TRBD1 as a possible D gene (6 bases). The CDR3 is 14 amino acids. CDR1 SGHRS and CDR2 YFSETQ come from the germline V gene. V lost 0 bases to trimming and J lost 6 bases, with 12 bases between them. CDR3 bases: TGCGCCAGCAGCTTGGACAGGGTAGGGGCTGAAGCTTTCTTT. Residues: CASSLDRVGAEAFF.

The chain recombines TRBV28 with TRBJ1-6; TRBD1 is a possible D gene (6 bases). With 5 bases removed from V and 10 bases from J, the gap between germline ends came to 21 bases. This CDR3 spans 16 amino acids. Germline V gene data show CDR1 as MDHEN and CDR2 as SYDVKM. DNA for the CDR3: TGTGCCAGCAGTCTACTTGGGGGCAGCTCCGGATCACCCCTCCACTTT. Its translation is CASSLLGGSSGSPLHF.

This clone was counted a few times. The rearrangement links TRBV6-1 to TRBJ2-7; 7 positions agree with TRBD2. Germline CDR1 MNHNS, CDR2 SASEGT. V gave up 6 bases and J gave up 5 bases; unmatched junction bases: 13. The CDR3 spans 15 residues. The CDR3 nucleotides read TGTGCCAGCAGCTTCTGGACTAGGCCCATGAACGAGCAGTACTTC. This codes for CASSFWTRPMNEQYF.

This chain uses TRBV27 with TRBJ1-6; D is undetermined. This CDR3 is built from 13 residues. Germline CDR1 reads MNHEY; CDR2 reads SMNVEV (reference sequence). V was clipped by 9 bases and J by 7 bases, with 13 bases between them. This CDR3 reads CARGRERNSPLHF. For the CDR3, the DNA is TGTGCCAGAGGGAGAGAGAGAAATTCACCCCTCCACTTT.

The table lists this clone with a few counts. For the CDR3, the DNA is TGTGCCACCAGCCTCCAGGGGGGAAACTATGGCTACACCTTC. Protein: CATSLQGGNYGYTF. The V call is TRBV15, the J call TRBJ1-2; 7 positions match TRBD1. Unmatched junction bases numbered 5, after V lost 5 bases and J lost 2 bases. Germline V lookup: CDR1 LNHNV, CDR2 YYDKDF (reference sequence). The CDR3 has 14 amino acids.

The CDR3 loop reads CASSLSGTLAIGYTF. The CDR3 nucleotides read TGTGCCAGCAGTTTGAGCGGGACCCTGGCAATTGGCTACACCTTC. The V call is TRBV27, the J call TRBJ1-2; a possible D gene is TRBD1 (5 bases). The CDR3 runs 15 residues. Trimming cost V 3 bases and J 7 bases, with 18 bases left between them. Germline assignment: CDR1 MNHEY and CDR2 SMNVEV (reference sequence).

This clone occurred once. The chain couples TRBV4-1 to TRBJ1-3; 7 bases agree with TRBD1. Per germline, CDR1 MGHRA and CDR2 YSYEKL. V lost 3 bases and J lost 4; bases outside the gene matches: 12. The CDR3 sequence is 17 residues long. The CDR3 sequence: CASSHPFRGPGGNTIYF. The CDR3 coding sequence is TGCGCCAGCAGCCATCCATTTAGGGGGCCGGGAGGAAACACCATATATTTT.

In this sample, this clone turned up a few times. This chain links TRBV20-1 with TRBJ2-3, with D possibly matching TRBD2 (7 bases). The CDR3 covers 11 residues. CDR1 is DFQATT and CDR2 is SNEGSKA in the germline V gene (reference sequence). CDR3 nucleotides: TGCGGCGGGGGCCAGTCGGATACGCAGTATTTT. Its protein is CGGGQSDTQYF.

In this sample, this clone turned up a few times. This chain uses TRBV7-9 with TRBJ1-1, with D unresolved. Deletions cut 1 base from V and 1 base from J, with 7 bases between. There are 14 residues in the CDR3. Germline values: CDR1 SEHNR, CDR2 FQNEAQ (reference sequence). The CDR3 bases are TGTGCCAGCAGCTTAGGAGGAGGGAACACTGAAGCTTTCTTT. It codes for CASSLGGGNTEAFF.

The chain is built from TRBV7-2 and TRBJ1-2, with 8 nucleotides matching TRBD1. The CDR3 contains 15 residues. V lost 4 bases, J lost 2 bases, and 6 bases stayed unmatched. Germline CDR1 SGHTA, CDR2 FQGNSA. CDR3 region: CASSSNRGANYGYTF. The CDR3 coding sequence is TGTGCCAGCAGCTCTAACAGGGGGGCAAACTATGGCTACACCTTC. Full variable domain (rest looked up from reference TRBV7-2 and TRBJ1-2): GAGVSQSPSNKVTEKGKDVELRCDPISGHTALYWYRQSLGQGLEFLIYFQGNSAPDKSGLPSDRFSAERTGGSVSTLTIQRTQQEDSAVYLCASSSNRGANYGYTFGSGTRLTVV.

J is TRBJ1-5 and V is TRBV7-2, with 7 bases identical to TRBD1. The CDR3 covers 15 residues. Per germline, CDR1 SGHTA and CDR2 FQGNSA. The V and J ends lost 4 bases and 3 bases, in that order; junction bases with no gene match: 6. DNA for the CDR3: TGTGCCAGCAGCTCTACGGGACAGAACAATCAGCCCCAGCATTTT. It translates to CASSSTGQNNQPQHF.

The chain links TRBV6-1 to TRBJ1-1, with D tentatively TRBD1 (5 bases). The CDR3 covers 13 residues. The V end lost 8 bases, the J end lost 1 base, and 11 bases lay between the germline ends. Germline-derived CDR1 and CDR2 are MNHNS and SASEGT. CDR3 residues: CASLGGGNTEAFF. The CDR3 DNA reads as TGTGCCAGCTTAGGCGGGGGGAACACTGAAGCTTTCTTT.

V is TRBV29-1 and J is TRBJ2-5; D gene uncertain. Looked up from germline, CDR1 is SQVTM and CDR2 is ANQGSEA. This CDR3 region has 14 residues. Trimming took off 4 bases at V and 4 bases at J, with 16 bases between the two ends. CDR3 DNA sequence: TGCAGCGTTGGCTCCCTCCAGCCGGGAGAGACCCAGTACTTC. The encoded protein is CSVGSLQPGETQYF. The full variable domain, its missing parts supplied by reference TRBV29-1 and TRBJ2-5, is SAVISQKPSRDICQRGTSLTIQCQVDSQVTMMFWYRQQPGQSLTLIATANQGSEATYESGFVIDKFPISRPNLTFSTLTVSNMSPEDSSIYLCSVGSLQPGETQYFGPGTRLLVL.

The rearrangement joins TRBV28 to TRBJ1-3; 7 nucleotides line up with TRBD1. Germline V gene data show CDR1 as MDHEN and CDR2 as SYDVKM. CDR3 length: 17 amino acids. J lost 0 bases, V lost 5 bases, and 10 bases had no gene match. CDR3 residues: CASSLYARQGSGNTIYF. The DNA for the CDR3 is TGTGCCAGCAGTCTATACGCCCGACAGGGCTCTGGAAACACCATATATTTT.

This rearrangement joins TRBV9 to TRBJ2-1; unclear D gene. Trimming shortened V by 4 bases and J by 10 bases, and 12 bases separated the two germline ends. Looked up from germline, CDR1 is SGDLS and CDR2 is YYNGEE. The CDR3 is made up of 12 amino acids. The CDR3 DNA is TGTGCCAGCAGCCCCACCGCGTCGGAGCAGTTCTTC. It is translated as CASSPTASEQFF.

The chain uses TRBV6-5 and TRBJ2-1; TRBD2 matches 7 bases. J was trimmed by 7 bases and V by 6 bases; bases with no gene match: 9. The CDR3 extends over 14 amino acids. Germline V gene lookup returns CDR1 MNHEY and CDR2 SVGAGI. CDR3 nucleotides: TGTGCCAGCAGCATCTGGCGGGAGAGGAATGAGCAGTTCTTC. Encoded protein: CASSIWRERNEQFF.